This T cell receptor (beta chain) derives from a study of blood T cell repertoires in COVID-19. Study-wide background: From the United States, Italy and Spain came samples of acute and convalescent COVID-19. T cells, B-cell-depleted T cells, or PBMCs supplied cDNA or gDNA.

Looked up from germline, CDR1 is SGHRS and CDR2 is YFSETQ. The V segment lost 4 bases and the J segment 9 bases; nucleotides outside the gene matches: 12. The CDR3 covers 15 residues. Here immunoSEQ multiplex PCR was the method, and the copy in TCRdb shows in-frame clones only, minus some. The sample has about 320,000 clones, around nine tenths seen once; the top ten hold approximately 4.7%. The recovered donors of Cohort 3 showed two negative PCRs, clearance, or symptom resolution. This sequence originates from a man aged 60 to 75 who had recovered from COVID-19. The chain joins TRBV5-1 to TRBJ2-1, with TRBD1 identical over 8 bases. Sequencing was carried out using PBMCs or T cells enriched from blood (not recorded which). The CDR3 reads CASSPGQVNGAEQFF. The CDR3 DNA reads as TGCGCCAGCAGCCCGGGACAGGTGAACGGGGCTGAGCAGTTCTTC.